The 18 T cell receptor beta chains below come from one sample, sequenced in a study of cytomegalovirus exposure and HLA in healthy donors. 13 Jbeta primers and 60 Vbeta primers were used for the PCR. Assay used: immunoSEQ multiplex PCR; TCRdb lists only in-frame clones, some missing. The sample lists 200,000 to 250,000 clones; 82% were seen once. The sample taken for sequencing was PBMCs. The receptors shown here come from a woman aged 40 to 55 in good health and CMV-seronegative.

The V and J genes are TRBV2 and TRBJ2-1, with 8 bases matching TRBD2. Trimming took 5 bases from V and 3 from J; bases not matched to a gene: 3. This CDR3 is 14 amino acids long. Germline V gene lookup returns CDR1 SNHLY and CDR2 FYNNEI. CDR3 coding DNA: TGTGCCAGCAGTCGTAGCGGGGTCTACAATGAGCAGTTCTTC. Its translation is CASSRSGVYNEQFF.

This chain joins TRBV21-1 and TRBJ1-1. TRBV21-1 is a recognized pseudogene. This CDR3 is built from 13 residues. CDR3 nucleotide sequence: TGTGCCAGCAGCTCCCTCGGGGGCACTGAAGCTTTCTTT. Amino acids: CASSSLGGTEAFF.

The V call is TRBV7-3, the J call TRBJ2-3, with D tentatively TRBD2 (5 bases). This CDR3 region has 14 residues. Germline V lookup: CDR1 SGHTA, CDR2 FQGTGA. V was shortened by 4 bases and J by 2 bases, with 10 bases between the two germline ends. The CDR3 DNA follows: TGTGCCAGCAGCTCCGGGATTCACACAGATACGCAGTATTTT. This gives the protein CASSSGIHTDTQYF.

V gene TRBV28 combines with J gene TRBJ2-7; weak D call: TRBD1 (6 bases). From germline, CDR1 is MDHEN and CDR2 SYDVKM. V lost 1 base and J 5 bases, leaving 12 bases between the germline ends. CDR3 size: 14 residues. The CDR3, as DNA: TGTGCCAGCAGTTTATCGGGGACAAAACACGAGCAGTACTTC. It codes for CASSLSGTKHEQYF.

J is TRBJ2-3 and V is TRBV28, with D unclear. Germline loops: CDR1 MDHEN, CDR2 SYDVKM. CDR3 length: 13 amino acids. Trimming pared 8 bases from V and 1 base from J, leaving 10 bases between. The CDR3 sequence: CASQTPGTDTQYF. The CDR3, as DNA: TGTGCCAGCCAGACACCGGGCACAGATACGCAGTATTTT.

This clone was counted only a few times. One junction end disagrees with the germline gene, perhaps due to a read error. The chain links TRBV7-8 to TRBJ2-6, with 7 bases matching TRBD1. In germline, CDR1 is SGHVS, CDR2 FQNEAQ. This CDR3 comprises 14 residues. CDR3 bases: TGTGCCAGCAGGGCTGCAGCAGGGGGCAACGTCCTGACTTTC. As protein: CASRAAAGGNVLTF.

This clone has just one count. In DNA, the CDR3 is TGTGCCAGCAGCAAAAGAGCCGTGACAGTCCCTAATGAAAAACTGTTTTTT. The encoded protein is CASSKRAVTVPNEKLFF. The chain joins TRBV12-1 to TRBJ1-4; the table's D gene call, TRBD1, was not cross checked with the DNA. TRBV12-1 is annotated as a pseudogene. This CDR3 has 17 amino acids.

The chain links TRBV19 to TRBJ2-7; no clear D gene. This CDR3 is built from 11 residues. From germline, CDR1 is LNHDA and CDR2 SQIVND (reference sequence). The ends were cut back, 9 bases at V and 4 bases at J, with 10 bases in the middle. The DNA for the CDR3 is TGTGCCAGGAACCTAAAATACGAGCAGTACTTC. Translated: CARNLKYEQYF.

The CDR3 DNA follows: TGTGCCAGCAGTTTATTTTATTCACCACCAACTATCTACGAGCAGTACTTC. The encoded protein is CASSLFYSPPTIYEQYF. The V and J genes are TRBV27 and TRBJ2-7; D unclear. Germline-derived CDR1 and CDR2 are MNHEY and SMNVEV (reference sequence). V lost 1 base to trimming and J lost 3 bases, with 19 bases between them. The CDR3 extends over 17 amino acids.

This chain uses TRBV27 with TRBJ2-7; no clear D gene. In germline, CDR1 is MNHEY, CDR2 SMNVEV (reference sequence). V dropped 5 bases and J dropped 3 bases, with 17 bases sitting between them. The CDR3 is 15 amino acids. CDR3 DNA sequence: TGTGCCAGCAGTAAGGTTGGGCAGATTTTCTACGAGCAGTACTTC. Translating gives CASSKVGQIFYEQYF.

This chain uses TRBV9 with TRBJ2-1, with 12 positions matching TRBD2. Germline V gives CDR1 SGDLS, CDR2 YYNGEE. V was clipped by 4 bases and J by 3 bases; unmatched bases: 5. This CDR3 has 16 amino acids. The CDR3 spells CASSSGLAGYYNEQFF. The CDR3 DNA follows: TGTGCCAGCAGCTCGGGACTAGCGGGTTACTACAATGAGCAGTTCTTC. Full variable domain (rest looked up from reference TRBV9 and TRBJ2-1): DSGVTQTPKHLITATGQRVTLRCSPRSGDLSVYWYQQSLDQGLQFLIQYYNGEERAKGNILERFSAQQFPDLHSELNLSSLELGDSALYFCASSSGLAGYYNEQFFGPGTRLTVL.

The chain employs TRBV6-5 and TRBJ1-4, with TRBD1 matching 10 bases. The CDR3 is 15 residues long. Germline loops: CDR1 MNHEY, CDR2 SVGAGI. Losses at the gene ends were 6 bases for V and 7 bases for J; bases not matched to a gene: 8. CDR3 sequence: CASRPIDRGREKLFF. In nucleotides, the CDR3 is TGTGCCAGCAGGCCCATCGACAGGGGGCGTGAAAAACTGTTTTTT.

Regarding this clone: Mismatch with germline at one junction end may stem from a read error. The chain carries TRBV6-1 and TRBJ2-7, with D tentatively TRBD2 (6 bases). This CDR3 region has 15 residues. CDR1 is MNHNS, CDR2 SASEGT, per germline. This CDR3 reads CASSEAEQGGYEQYF. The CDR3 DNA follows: TGTGCCAGCAGCGAAGCCGAGCAGGGAGGTTACGAGCAGTACTTC.

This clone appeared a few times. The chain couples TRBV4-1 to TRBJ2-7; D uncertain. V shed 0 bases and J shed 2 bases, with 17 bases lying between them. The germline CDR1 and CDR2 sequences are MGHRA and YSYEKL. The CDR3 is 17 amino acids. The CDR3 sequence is CASSQDSHGTMTYEQYF. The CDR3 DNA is TGCGCCAGCAGCCAAGATTCCCACGGCACTATGACCTACGAGCAGTACTTC.

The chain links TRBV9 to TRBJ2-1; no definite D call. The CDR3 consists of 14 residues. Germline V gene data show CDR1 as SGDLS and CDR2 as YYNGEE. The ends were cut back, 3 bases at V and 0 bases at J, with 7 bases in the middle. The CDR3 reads CASSARVSYNEQFF. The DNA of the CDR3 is TGTGCCAGCAGCGCCCGAGTCTCCTACAATGAGCAGTTCTTC.

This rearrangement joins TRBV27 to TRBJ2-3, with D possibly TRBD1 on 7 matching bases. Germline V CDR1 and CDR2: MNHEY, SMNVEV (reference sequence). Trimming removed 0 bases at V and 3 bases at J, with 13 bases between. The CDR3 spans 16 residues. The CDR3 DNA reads TGTGCCAGCAGTTTATCGCCGGCAGGGGGGACAGATACGCAGTATTTT. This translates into CASSLSPAGGTDTQYF.

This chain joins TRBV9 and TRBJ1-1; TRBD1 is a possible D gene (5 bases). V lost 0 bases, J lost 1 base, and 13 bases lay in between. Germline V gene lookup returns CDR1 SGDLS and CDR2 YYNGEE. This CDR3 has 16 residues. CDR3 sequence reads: CASSVGVGGTNTEAFF. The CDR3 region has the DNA TGTGCCAGCAGCGTAGGAGTGGGGGGGACGAACACTGAAGCTTTCTTT.

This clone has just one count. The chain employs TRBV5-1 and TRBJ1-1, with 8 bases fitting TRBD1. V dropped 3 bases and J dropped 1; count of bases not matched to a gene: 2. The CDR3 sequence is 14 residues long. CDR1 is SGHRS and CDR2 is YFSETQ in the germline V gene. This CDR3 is CASSWGTGNTEAFF. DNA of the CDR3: TGCGCCAGCAGCTGGGGGACAGGGAACACTGAAGCTTTCTTT.